This record looks at one T cell receptor (beta chain) sequence and its context. This record comes from a study of blood T cell repertoires in COVID-19. The germline V gene has CDR1 ENHRY and CDR2 SYGVKD. The V and J ends lost 4 bases and 4 bases respectively, with 8 bases between them. This CDR3 comprises 12 residues. Method: immunoSEQ multiplex PCR; TCRdb's copy keeps in-frame clones and lacks some. The profile shows fewer than 250,000 clones, around 90% of them singletons. The chain combines TRBV10-3 with TRBJ2-7; D not certain. This receptor was obtained from a man aged 55-75 years with acute or convalescent COVID-19. Sequenced: peripheral blood. CDR3 protein: CAISVGQYEQYF. The CDR3 DNA reads TGTGCCATCAGTGTGGGCCAATACGAGCAGTACTTC.